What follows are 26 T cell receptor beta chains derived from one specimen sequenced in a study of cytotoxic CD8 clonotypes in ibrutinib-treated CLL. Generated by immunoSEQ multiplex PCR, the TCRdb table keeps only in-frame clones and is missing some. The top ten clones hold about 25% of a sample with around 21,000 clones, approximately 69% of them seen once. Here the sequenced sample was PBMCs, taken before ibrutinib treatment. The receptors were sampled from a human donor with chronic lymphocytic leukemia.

In DNA form, the CDR3 reads TGTGCCAGCTCACCATTAACAGGGATAGCCAAAAACATTCAGTACTTC. Translating it yields CASSPLTGIAKNIQYF. The gene calls are TRBV18 and TRBJ2-4, with D perhaps TRBD1 (6 bases). Trimming removed 2 bases at V and 0 bases at J, with 11 bases between. CDR1 is KGHSH and CDR2 is LQKENI in the germline V gene. The length of the CDR3 is 16 residues.

The CDR3 sequence is CASSGTAGYGYTF. As DNA, the CDR3 is TGTGCCAGCAGTGGAACAGCTGGCTATGGCTACACCTTC. The V and J genes are TRBV2 and TRBJ1-2; the D is unclear. Germline lookup yields CDR1 SNHLY and CDR2 FYNNEI. Between the trimmed V and J ends, which lost 4 bases and 4 bases, there was a span of 10 bases. The CDR3 has 13 amino acids. The entire variable domain, with the rest obtained from reference TRBV2 and TRBJ1-2, is as follows: EPEVTQTPSHQVTQMGQEVILRCVPISNHLYFYWYRQILGQKVEFLVSFYNNEISEKSEIFDDQFSVERPDGSNFTLKIRSTKLEDSAMYFCASSGTAGYGYTFGSGTRLTVV.

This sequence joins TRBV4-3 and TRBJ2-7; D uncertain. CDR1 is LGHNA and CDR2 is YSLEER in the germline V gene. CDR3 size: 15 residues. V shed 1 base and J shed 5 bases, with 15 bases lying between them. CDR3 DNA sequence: TGCGCCAGCAGCCAAGCAACCTGGGGTTCCCACGAGCAGTACTTC. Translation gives CASSQATWGSHEQYF.

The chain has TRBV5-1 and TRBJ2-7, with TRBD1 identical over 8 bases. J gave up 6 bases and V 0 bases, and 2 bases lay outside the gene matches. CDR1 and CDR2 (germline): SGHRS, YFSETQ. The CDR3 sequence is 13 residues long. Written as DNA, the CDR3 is TGCGCCAGCAGCTTGGGTGGACAGGGCGAGCAGTACTTC. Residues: CASSLGGQGEQYF.

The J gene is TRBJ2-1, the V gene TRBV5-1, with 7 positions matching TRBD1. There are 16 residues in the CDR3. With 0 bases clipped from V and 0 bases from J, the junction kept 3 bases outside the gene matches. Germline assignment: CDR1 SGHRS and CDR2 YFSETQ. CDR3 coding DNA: TGCGCCAGCAGCTTGGAACAGGGGAGCTCCTACAATGAGCAGTTCTTC. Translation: CASSLEQGSSYNEQFF.

The CDR3 reads CASSISGDNQPQHF. The CDR3 nucleotides are TGTGCCAGTAGTATATCAGGGGACAATCAGCCCCAGCATTTT. The chain couples TRBV19 to TRBJ1-5; possible D gene TRBD1, 6 bases. The CDR3 totals 14 residues. The V gene's germline CDR1 is LNHDA and CDR2 SQIVND (reference sequence). The V end lost 2 bases, the J end lost 3 bases, and 8 bases lay between the germline ends.

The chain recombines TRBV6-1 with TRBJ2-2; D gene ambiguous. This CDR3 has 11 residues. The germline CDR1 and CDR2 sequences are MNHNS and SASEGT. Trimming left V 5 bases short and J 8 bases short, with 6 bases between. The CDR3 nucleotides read TGTGCCAGCAGTCCCGTAGGGGAGCTGTTTTTT. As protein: CASSPVGELFF.

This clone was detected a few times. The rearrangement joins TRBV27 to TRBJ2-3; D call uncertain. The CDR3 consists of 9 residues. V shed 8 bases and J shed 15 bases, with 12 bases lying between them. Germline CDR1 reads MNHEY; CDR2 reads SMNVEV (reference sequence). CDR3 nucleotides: TGTGCCAGCGGCACGGCTCCCTATTTT. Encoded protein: CASGTAPYF.

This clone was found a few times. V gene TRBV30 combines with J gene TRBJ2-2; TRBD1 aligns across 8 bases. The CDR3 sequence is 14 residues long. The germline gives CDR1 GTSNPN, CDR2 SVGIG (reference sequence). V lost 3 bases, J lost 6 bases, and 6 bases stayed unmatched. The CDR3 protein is CAWRRTGTAGELFF. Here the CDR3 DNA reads TGTGCCTGGAGGCGGACAGGGACGGCCGGGGAGCTGTTTTTT.

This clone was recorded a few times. CDR3 nucleotides: TGTGCCAGTAGTATCGCTCCGACTAGCGGGAGGATCTACAATGAGCAGTTCTTC. Translating gives CASSIAPTSGRIYNEQFF. V and J are TRBV19 and TRBJ2-1, with 13 positions matching TRBD2. The CDR3 spans 18 residues. Germline V gene sequence: CDR1 LNHDA, CDR2 SQIVND (reference sequence). Trimming cost V 3 bases and J 3 bases; bases outside gene matches: 8.

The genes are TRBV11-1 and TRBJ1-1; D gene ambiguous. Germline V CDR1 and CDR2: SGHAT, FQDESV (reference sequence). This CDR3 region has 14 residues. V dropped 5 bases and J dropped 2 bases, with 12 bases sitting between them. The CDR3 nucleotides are TGTGCCAGCAGCAGAGACGGAACAAACACTGAAGCTTTCTTT. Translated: CASSRDGTNTEAFF.

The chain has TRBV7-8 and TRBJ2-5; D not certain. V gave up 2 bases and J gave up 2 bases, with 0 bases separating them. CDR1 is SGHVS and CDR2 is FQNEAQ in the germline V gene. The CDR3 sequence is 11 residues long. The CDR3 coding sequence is TGTGCCAGCAGCTTACAAGAGACCCAGTACTTC. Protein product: CASSLQETQYF.

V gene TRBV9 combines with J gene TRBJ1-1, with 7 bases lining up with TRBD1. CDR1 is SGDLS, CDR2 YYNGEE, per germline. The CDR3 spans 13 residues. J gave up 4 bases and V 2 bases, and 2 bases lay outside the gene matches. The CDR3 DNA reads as TGTGCCAGCAGCGTTACAGGGGTCACTGAAGCTTTCTTT. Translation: CASSVTGVTEAFF.

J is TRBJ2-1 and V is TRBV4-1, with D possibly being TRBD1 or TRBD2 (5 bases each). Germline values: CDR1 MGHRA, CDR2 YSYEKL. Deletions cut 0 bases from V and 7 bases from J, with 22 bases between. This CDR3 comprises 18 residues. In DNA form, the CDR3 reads TGCGCCAGCAGCCAAGATCACGGGTTCGGGACCCCCCGAAATGAGCAGTTCTTC. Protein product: CASSQDHGFGTPRNEQFF.

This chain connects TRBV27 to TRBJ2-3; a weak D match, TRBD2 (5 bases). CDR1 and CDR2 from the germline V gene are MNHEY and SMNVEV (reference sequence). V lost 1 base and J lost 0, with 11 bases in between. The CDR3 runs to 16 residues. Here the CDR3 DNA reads TGTGCCAGCAGTTTATTAAGCGGACCTAGCACAGATACGCAGTATTTT. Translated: CASSLLSGPSTDTQYF.

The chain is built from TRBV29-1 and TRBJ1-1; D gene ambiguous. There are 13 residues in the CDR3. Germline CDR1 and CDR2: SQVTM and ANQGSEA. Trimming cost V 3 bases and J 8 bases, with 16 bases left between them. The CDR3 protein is CSVERTQASEAFF. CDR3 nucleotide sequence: TGCAGCGTTGAGAGGACGCAGGCTTCAGAAGCTTTCTTT. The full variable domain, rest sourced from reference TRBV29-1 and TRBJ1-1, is SAVISQKPSRDICQRGTSLTIQCQVDSQVTMMFWYRQQPGQSLTLIATANQGSEATYESGFVIDKFPISRPNLTFSTLTVSNMSPEDSSIYLCSVERTQASEAFFGQGTRLTVV.

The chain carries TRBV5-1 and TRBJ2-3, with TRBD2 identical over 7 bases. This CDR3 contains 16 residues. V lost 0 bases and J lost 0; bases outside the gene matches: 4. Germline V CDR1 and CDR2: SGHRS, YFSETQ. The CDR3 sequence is CASSLAERGSTDTQYF. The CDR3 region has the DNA TGCGCCAGCAGCTTGGCCGAGCGGGGTAGCACAGATACGCAGTATTTT.

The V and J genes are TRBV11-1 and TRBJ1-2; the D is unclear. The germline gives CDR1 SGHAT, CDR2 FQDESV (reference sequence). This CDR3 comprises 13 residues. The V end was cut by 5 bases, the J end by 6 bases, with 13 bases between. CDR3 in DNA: TGTGCCAGCAGCCCCCGCGACATGGATGGCTACACCTTC. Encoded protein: CASSPRDMDGYTF.

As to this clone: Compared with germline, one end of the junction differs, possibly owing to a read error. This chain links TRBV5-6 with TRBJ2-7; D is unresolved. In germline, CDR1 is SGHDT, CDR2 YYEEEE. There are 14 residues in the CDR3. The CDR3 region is CASTLGSSSYEQYF. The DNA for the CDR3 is TGTGCCAGCACCTTGGGGTCGAGCTCCTACGAGCAGTACTTC.

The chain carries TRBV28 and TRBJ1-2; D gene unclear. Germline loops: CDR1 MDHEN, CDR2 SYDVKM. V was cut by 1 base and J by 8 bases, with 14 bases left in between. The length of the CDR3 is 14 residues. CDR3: CASSLLALGSGYTF. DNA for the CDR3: TGTGCCAGCAGTTTATTAGCCCTGGGAAGCGGCTACACCTTC.

CDR3 region: CAWSGGSYEQYF. The CDR3 nucleotides are TGTGCCTGGAGTGGTGGGTCCTACGAGCAGTACTTC. V is TRBV30 and J is TRBJ2-7; D uncertain. Germline assignment: CDR1 GTSNPN and CDR2 SVGIG (reference sequence). This CDR3 has 12 amino acids. Between the trimmed V and J ends, which lost 1 base and 1 base, there was a span of 5 bases.

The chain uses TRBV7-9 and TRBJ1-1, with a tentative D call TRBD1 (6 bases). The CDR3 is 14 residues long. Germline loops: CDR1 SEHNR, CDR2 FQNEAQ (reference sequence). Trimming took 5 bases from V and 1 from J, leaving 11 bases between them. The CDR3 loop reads CASSPLQGNTEAFF. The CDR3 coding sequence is TGTGCCAGCAGCCCTTTACAGGGGAACACTGAAGCTTTCTTT.

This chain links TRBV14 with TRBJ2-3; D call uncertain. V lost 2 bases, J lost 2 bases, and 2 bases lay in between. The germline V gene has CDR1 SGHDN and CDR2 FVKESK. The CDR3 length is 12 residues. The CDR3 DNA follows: TGTGCCAGCAGCCAATTCACAGATACGCAGTATTTT. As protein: CASSQFTDTQYF.

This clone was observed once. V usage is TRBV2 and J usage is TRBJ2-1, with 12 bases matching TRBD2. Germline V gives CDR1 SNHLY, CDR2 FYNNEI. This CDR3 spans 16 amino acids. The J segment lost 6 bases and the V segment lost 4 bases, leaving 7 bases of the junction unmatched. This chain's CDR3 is CASSAYLAGGLNEQFF. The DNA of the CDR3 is TGTGCCAGCAGTGCTTACCTAGCGGGAGGGCTCAATGAGCAGTTCTTC.

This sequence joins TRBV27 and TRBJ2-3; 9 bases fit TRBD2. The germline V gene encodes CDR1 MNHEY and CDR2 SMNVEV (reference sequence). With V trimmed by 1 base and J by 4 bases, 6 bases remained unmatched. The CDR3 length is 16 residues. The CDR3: CASSLYYSGSPDTQYF. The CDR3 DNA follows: TGTGCCAGCAGTTTATATTATAGCGGGAGCCCAGATACGCAGTATTTT.

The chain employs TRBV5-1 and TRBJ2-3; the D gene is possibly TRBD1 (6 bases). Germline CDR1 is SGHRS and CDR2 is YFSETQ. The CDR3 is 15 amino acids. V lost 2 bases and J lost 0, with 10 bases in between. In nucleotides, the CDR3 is TGCGCCAGCAGCTTAGGACAGACAAGCACAGATACGCAGTATTTT. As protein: CASSLGQTSTDTQYF. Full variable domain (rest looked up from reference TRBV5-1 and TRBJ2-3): KAGVTQTPRYLIKTRGQQVTLSCSPISGHRSVSWYQQTPGQGLQFLFEYFSETQRNKGNFPGRFSGRQFSNSRSEMNVSTLELGDSALYLCASSLGQTSTDTQYFGPGTRLTVL.